This T cell receptor beta chain was profiled in a study of blood T cell repertoires in COVID-19. Germline V CDR1 and CDR2: SGHTA, FQGNSA. V was clipped by 4 bases and J by 7 bases; unmatched bases: 17. The CDR3 length is 19 residues. Repertoires were generated with immunoSEQ multiplex PCR, while TCRdb's copy carries only in-frame clones and drops some. The sample lists about 150,000 clones, 80% to 85% occurring once. Material: peripheral blood. This sequence was found in a young man with active or convalescent COVID-19. This chain connects TRBV7-2 to TRBJ2-1; TRBD2 matches at 12 bases. Written as DNA, the CDR3 is TGTGCCAGCAGCTCCATTCTAGCGGGGGGGCCGGGAAGGGTGAATGAGCAGTTCTTC. Encoded protein: CASSSILAGGPGRVNEQFF.